Listed here are 6 T cell receptor beta chains from one sample, sequenced in a study of blood T cell repertoires in COVID-19 (TCRdb year 2020). The protocol used for the library was the immunoSEQ multiplex PCR assay. TCRdb took over this immuneACCESS table, retaining in-frame rearrangements with V and J assigned. Such tables are incomplete; in checked studies, under half of the missing clones stem from an unresolved V gene, and the remainder is unexplained. The sample table records fewer than 350,000 clones; approximately 90% of these occur just once. About 2.5% of the sample comes from the top ten. Sequenced: PBMCs or T cells enriched from blood (not recorded which). These TCRs come from a woman in her thirties or forties with acute COVID-19.

The CDR3 is CASSLLAGGISYEQYF. The CDR3 DNA reads TGTGCCAGCAGCTTACTAGCGGGAGGGATCTCCTACGAGCAGTACTTC. This rearrangement joins TRBV7-6 to TRBJ2-7; 12 bases align to TRBD2. The CDR3 contains 16 residues. The J segment lost 0 bases and the V segment lost 2 bases, leaving 2 bases of the junction unmatched. CDR1 is SGHVS and CDR2 is FNYEAQ in the germline V gene.

The chain combines TRBV28 with TRBJ1-2, with D uncertain. The ends were cut back, 5 bases at V and 9 bases at J, with 16 bases in the middle. From germline, CDR1 is MDHEN and CDR2 SYDVKM. There are 13 residues in the CDR3. As DNA, the CDR3 is TGTGCCAGCAGTCCGACATATCAGTCGCGCTACACCTTC. Translation gives CASSPTYQSRYTF.

The chain couples TRBV27 to TRBJ1-2; D may be TRBD1 (6 bases). Germline-derived CDR1 and CDR2 are MNHEY and SMNVEV (reference sequence). V was shortened by 5 bases and J by 6 bases, with 10 bases between the two germline ends. CDR3 length: 12 residues. CDR3 in DNA: TGTGCCAGCAGTCTCACAGGGAATGGCTACACCTTC. This translates into CASSLTGNGYTF.

The chain uses TRBV13 and TRBJ1-1; the match to TRBD1 covers 9 bases. Germline CDR1 reads PRHDT; CDR2 reads FYEKMQ (reference sequence). This CDR3 region has 16 residues. V shed 2 bases, J shed 1 base, and the junction held 5 bases outside the gene matches. The CDR3 loop reads CASSLNPDRGNTEAFF. The CDR3, as DNA: TGTGCCAGCAGCTTAAACCCGGACAGGGGGAACACTGAAGCTTTCTTT.

CDR3 residues: CAISGATDTQYF. The CDR3 DNA reads TGTGCCATCAGCGGAGCCACAGATACGCAGTATTTT. The rearrangement links TRBV10-3 to TRBJ2-3; no clear D. The V gene's germline CDR1 is ENHRY and CDR2 SYGVKD. V was trimmed by 6 bases and J by 2 bases, leaving 6 bases between them. CDR3 size: 12 residues.

The V gene is TRBV9, the J gene TRBJ1-3; D uncertain. The germline CDR1 and CDR2 sequences are SGDLS and YYNGEE. The CDR3 is made up of 14 amino acids. V lost 4 bases and J lost 0, with 8 bases in between. The chain's CDR3 is CASSPGGSGNTIYF. The CDR3 DNA reads TGTGCCAGCAGCCCTGGAGGCTCTGGAAACACCATATATTTT.